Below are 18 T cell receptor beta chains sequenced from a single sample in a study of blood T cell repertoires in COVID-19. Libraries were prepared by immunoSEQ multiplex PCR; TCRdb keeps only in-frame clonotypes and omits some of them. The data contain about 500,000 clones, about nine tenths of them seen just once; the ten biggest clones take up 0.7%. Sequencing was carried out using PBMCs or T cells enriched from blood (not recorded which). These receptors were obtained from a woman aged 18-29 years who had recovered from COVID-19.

This CDR3 reads CASSDPRQGNTEAFF. DNA of the CDR3: TGTGCCAGCAGTGACCCCCGACAGGGGAACACTGAAGCTTTCTTT. The chain carries TRBV2 and TRBJ1-1; 7 bases are a match to TRBD1. The CDR3 contains 15 residues. Looked up from germline, CDR1 is SNHLY and CDR2 is FYNNEI. V was pared by 3 bases and J by 1 base, with 5 bases of the junction left unmatched.

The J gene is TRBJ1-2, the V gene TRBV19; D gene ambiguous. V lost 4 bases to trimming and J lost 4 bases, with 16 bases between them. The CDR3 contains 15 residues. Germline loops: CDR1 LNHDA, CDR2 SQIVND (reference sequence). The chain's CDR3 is CASSKDPEEGYGYTF. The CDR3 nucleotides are TGTGCCAGTAGTAAGGACCCCGAGGAGGGCTATGGCTACACCTTC.

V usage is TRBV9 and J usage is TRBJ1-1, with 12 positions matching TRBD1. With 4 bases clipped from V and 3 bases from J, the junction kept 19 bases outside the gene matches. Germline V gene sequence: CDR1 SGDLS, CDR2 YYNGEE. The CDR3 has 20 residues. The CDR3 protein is CASSLGDRGRYLYSDTEAFF. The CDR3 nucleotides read TGTGCCAGCAGCCTGGGGGACAGGGGGCGCTATTTGTATTCGGACACTGAAGCTTTCTTT.

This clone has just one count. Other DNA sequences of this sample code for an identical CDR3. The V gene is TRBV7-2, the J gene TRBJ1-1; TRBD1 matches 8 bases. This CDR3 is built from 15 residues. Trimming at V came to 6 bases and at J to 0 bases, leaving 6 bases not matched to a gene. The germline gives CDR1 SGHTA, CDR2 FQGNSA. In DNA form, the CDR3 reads TGTGCCAGCAGGCCGGGACAGGTTATGAACACTGAAGCTTTCTTT. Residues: CASRPGQVMNTEAFF.

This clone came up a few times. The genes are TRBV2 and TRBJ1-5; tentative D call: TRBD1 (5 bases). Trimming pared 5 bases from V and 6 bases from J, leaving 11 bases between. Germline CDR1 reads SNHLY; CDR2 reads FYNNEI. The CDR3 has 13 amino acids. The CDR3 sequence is CASSSGNGQPQHF. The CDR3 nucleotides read TGTGCCAGCAGTTCAGGGAACGGTCAGCCCCAGCATTTT.

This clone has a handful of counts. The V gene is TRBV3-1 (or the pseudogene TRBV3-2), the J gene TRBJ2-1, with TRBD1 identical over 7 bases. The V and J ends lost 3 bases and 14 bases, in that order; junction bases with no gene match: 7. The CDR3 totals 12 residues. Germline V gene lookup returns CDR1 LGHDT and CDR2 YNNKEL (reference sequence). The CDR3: CASSQGTGAKFF. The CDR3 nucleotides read TGTGCCAGCAGCCAGGGTACAGGGGCCAAGTTCTTC.

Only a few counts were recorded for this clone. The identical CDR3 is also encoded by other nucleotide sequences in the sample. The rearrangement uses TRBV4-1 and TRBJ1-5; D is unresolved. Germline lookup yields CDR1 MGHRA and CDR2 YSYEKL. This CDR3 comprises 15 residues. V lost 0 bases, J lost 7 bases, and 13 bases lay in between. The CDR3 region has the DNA TGCGCCAGCAGCCAAGATAACCTTGGCGGACAGCCCCAGCATTTT. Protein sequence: CASSQDNLGGQPQHF.

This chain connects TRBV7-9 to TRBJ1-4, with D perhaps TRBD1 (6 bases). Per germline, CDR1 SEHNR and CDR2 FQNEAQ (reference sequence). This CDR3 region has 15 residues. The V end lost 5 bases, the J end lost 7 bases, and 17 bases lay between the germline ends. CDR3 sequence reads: CASSQQQGQGEKLFF. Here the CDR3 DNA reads TGTGCCAGCAGCCAGCAACAGGGCCAGGGTGAAAAACTGTTTTTT.

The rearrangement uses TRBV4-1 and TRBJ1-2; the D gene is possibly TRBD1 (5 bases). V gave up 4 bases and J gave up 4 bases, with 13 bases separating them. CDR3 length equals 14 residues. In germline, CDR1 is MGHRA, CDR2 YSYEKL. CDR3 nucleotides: TGCGCCAGCAGCCGAGAGGAGGGGAGCTATGGCTACACCTTC. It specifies CASSREEGSYGYTF.

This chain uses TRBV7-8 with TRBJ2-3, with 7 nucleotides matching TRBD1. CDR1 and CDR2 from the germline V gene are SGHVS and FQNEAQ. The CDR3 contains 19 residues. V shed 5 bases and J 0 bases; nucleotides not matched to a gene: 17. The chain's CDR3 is CASSPPPDRALPSTDTQYF. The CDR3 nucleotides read TGTGCCAGCAGCCCCCCGCCCGACAGGGCTCTTCCTAGCACAGATACGCAGTATTTT.

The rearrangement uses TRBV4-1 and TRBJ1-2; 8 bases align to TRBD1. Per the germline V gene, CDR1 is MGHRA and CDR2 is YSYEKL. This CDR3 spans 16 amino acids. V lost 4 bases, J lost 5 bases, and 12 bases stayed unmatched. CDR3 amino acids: CASSPRWETGEYGYTF. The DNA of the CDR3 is TGCGCCAGCAGCCCTAGGTGGGAGACAGGGGAATATGGCTACACCTTC.

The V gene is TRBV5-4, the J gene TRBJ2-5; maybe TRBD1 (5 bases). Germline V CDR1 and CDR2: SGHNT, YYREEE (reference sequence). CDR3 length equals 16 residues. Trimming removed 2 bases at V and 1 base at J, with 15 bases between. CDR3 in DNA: TGTGCCAGCAGCTTCTTCCTGACAGTTCCCCAAGAGACCCAGTACTTC. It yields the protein CASSFFLTVPQETQYF.

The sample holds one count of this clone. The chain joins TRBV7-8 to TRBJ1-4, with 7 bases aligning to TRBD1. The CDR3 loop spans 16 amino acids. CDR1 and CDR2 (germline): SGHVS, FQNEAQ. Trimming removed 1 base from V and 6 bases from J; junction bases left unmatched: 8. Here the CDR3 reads CASSLEDPDRDEKLFF. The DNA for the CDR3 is TGTGCCAGCAGCTTAGAAGACCCCGACAGGGATGAAAAACTGTTTTTT.

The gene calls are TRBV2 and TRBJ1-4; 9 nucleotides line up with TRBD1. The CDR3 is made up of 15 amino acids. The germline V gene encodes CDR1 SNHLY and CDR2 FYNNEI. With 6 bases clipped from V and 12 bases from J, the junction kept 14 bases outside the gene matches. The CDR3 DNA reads TGTGCCAGCAGGTTGGACCGGGACAGGGTCACCCAACTGTTTTTT. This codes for CASRLDRDRVTQLFF.

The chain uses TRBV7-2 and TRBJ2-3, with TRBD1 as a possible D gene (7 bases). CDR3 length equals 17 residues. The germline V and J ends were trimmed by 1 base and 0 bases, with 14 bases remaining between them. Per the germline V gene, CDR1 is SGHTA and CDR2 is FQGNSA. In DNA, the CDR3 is TGTGCCAGCAGCTTAGAGGCCAGGGGGGCCAGCACAGATACGCAGTATTTT. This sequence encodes CASSLEARGASTDTQYF. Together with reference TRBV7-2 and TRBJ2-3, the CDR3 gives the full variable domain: GAGVSQSPSNKVTEKGKDVELRCDPISGHTALYWYRQSLGQGLEFLIYFQGNSAPDKSGLPSDRFSAERTGGSVSTLTIQRTQQEDSAVYLCASSLEARGASTDTQYFGPGTRLTVL.

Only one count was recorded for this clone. The CDR3 region has the DNA TGTGCCAGCAGCGCCGGCGGGCCCCAGCATTTT. It specifies CASSAGGPQHF. This chain connects TRBV2 to TRBJ1-5; no definite D call. Germline V gene lookup returns CDR1 SNHLY and CDR2 FYNNEI. The ends were cut back, 6 bases at V and 9 bases at J, with 9 bases in the middle. The CDR3 extends over 11 amino acids.

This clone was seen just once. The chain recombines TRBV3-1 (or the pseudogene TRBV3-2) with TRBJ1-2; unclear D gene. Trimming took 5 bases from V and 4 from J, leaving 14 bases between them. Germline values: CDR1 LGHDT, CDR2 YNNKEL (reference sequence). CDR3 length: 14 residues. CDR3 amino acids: CASSTITSSYGYTF. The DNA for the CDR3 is TGTGCCAGCAGCACAATCACATCCTCCTATGGCTACACCTTC.

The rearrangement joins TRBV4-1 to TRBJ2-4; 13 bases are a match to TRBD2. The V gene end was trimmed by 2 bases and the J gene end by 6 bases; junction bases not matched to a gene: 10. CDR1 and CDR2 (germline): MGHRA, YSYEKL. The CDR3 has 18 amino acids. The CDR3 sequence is CASSQPQTSGGPSNIQYF. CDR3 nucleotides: TGCGCCAGCAGCCAACCGCAGACTAGCGGGGGGCCCTCAAACATTCAGTACTTC.